This T cell receptor beta chain was recovered during a study of cytomegalovirus exposure and HLA in healthy donors. At the level of the study: From about 179 million T cells, an earlier analysis saw 110 million or so unique TCR beta sequences. Overall study results and limits: Beyond CMV serostatus, there was no information to go on about immune exposure.

About this clone: Its antigen is not identified.

The PCR employed 60 Vbeta primers together with 13 Jbeta primers. Data came from immunoSEQ multiplex PCR; TCRdb stores just in-frame clones and leaves some out. Of approximately 130,000 clones listed, nearly 85% are singletons. The V end was cut by 6 bases, the J end by 2 bases, with 16 bases between. CDR1 GTSNPN and CDR2 SVGIG come from the germline V gene (reference sequence). There are 14 residues in the CDR3. The chain carries TRBV30 and TRBJ1-1; possibly TRBD1 for D (6 bases). Sequences were obtained from PBMCs. This TCR was recovered from a boy aged 5-17 years in good health and CMV-seronegative. CDR3 amino acids: CACTRGKTNTEAFF. The CDR3 coding sequence is TGTGCCTGTACTAGGGGGAAGACAAACACTGAAGCTTTCTTT.